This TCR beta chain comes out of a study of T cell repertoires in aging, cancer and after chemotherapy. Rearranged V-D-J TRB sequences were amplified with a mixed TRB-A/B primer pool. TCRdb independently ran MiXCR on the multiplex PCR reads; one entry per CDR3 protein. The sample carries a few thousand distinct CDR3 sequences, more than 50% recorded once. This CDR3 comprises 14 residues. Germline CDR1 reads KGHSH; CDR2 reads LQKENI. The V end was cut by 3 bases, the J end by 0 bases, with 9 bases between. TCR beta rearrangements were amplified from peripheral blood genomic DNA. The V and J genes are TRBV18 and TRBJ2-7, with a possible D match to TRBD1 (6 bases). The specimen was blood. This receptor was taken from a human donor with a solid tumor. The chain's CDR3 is CASSPQQGSYEQYF. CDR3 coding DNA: TGTGCCAGCTCACCCCAACAGGGCTCCTACGAGCAGTACTTC.